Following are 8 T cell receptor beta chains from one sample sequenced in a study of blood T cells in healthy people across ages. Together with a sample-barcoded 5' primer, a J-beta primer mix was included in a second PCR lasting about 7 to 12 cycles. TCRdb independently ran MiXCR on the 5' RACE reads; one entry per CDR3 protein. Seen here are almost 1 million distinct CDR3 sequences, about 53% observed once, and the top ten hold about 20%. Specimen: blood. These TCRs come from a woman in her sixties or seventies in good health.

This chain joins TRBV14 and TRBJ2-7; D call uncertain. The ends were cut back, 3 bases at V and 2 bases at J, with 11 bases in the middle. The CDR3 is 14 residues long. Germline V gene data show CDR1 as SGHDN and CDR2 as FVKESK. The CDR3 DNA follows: TGTGCCAGCAGCCATCTTCAGAGAACCTACGAGCAGTACTTC. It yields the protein CASSHLQRTYEQYF.

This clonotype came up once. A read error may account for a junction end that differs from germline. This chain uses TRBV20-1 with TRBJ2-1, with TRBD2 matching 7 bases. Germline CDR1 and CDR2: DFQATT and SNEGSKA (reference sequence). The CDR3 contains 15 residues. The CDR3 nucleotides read TGCAGTACTAGGGACCTAGCGGTCGCCTACAATGAGCAGTTCTTC. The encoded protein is CSTRDLAVAYNEQFF.

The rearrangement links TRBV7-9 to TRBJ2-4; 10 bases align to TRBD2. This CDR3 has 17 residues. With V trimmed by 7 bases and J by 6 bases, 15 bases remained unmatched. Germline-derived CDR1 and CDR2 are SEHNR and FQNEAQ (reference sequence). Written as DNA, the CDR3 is TGTGCCAGCACCGGACCCAGCGGGAGGGCCGGGGCAAACATTCAGTACTTC. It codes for CASTGPSGRAGANIQYF.

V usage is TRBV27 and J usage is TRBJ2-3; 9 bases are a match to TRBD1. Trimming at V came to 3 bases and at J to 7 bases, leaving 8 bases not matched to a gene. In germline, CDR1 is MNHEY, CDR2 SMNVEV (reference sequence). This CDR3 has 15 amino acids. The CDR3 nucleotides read TGTGCCAGCAGTTTGAGGACAGGGGTGATGTATACGCAGTATTTT. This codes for CASSLRTGVMYTQYF.

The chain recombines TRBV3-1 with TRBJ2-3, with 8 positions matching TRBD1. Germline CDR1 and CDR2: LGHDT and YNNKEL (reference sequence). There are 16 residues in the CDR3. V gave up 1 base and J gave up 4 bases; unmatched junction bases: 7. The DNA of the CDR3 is TGTGCCAGCAGCCAAGGTTATGGACAGGGATCAGATACGCAGTATTTT. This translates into CASSQGYGQGSDTQYF.

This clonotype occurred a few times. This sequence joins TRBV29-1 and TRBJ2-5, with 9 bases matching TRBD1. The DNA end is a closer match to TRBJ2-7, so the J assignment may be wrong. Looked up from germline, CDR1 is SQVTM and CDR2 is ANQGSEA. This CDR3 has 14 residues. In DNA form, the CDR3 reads TGCAGCGTGAATTCCGGGACAGGGCGGTACGAGCAGTACTTC. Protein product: CSVNSGTGRYEQYF.

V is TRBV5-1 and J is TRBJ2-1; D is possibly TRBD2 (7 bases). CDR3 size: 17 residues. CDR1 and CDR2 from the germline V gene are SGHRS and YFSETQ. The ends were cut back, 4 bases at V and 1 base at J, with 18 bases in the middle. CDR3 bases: TGCGCCAGCAGCCCTGGGAGGGGGGCCCATTCCTACAATGAGCAGTTCTTC. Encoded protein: CASSPGRGAHSYNEQFF.

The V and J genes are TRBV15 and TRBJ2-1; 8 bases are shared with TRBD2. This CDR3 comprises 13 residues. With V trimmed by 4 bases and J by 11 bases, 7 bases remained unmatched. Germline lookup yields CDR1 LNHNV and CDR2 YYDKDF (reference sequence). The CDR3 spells CATSIRLAQKQFF. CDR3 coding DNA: TGTGCCACCAGCATCCGACTAGCGCAAAAGCAGTTCTTC.